A single sample gave rise to the 30 T cell receptor beta chains below, sequenced in a study of cytomegalovirus exposure and HLA in healthy donors. PCR was performed using 60 Vbeta and 13 Jbeta primers. Only in-frame clones appear in the TCRdb table, and some are missing; sequencing was by immunoSEQ multiplex PCR. Among around 210,000 clones, 78% were seen once, and the ten largest hold less than 0.6%. The sample taken for sequencing was PBMCs. The receptors were sampled from a boy younger than 18 in good health and CMV-seronegative.

This sequence joins TRBV7-2 and TRBJ2-3, with 9 bases identical to TRBD2. The germline CDR1 and CDR2 sequences are SGHTA and FQGNSA. CDR3 size: 15 residues. V lost 3 bases and J lost 5; bases outside the gene matches: 6. The CDR3 DNA sequence: TGTGCCAGCAGCTTTACTAGCGGGCCGGAAGATACGCAGTATTTT. It is translated as CASSFTSGPEDTQYF.

This chain connects TRBV29-1 to TRBJ2-3, with D possibly TRBD1 on 6 matching bases. Germline CDR1 reads SQVTM; CDR2 reads ANQGSEA. Trimming cost V 7 bases and J 2 bases, with 13 bases left between them. The CDR3 contains 13 residues. This CDR3 is CSGARQDTDTQYF. DNA for the CDR3: TGCAGCGGAGCACGACAGGACACAGATACGCAGTATTTT.

Only one count was recorded for this clone. The CDR3 sequence: CAYQGVNTGTGGFEAFF. The CDR3 DNA is TGTGCCTATCAAGGAGTGAACACCGGGACAGGGGGTTTTGAAGCTTTCTTT. The rearrangement uses TRBV30 and TRBJ1-1, with 11 bases aligning to TRBD1. The CDR3 runs 17 residues. Losses at the gene ends were 7 bases for V and 7 bases for J; bases not matched to a gene: 20. Germline V gives CDR1 GTSNPN, CDR2 SVGIG (reference sequence).

This sequence joins TRBV5-7 and TRBJ1-6, with a weak D call TRBD1 (5 bases). TRBV5-7 is identified as an open reading frame with a role that is uncertain. The V and J ends lost 3 bases and 7 bases respectively, with 14 bases between them. This CDR3 is 15 amino acids long. Here the CDR3 reads CASSWGLLRNSPLHF. The DNA of the CDR3 is TGTGCCAGCAGCTGGGGACTCCTTAGAAATTCACCCCTCCACTTT.

The V call is TRBV11-3, the J call TRBJ1-2; 7 bases agree with TRBD1. The CDR3 has 14 amino acids. The germline V gene encodes CDR1 SGHNT and CDR2 YENEEA. V lost 5 bases to trimming and J lost 6 bases; unmatched junction nucleotides: 9. CDR3 nucleotides: TGTGCCAGCAGCCCTAGGGGGCTCTCCGATGGCTACACCTTC. Its translation is CASSPRGLSDGYTF.

This chain uses TRBV5-1 with TRBJ2-3, with 12 bases aligning to TRBD2. The germline gives CDR1 SGHRS, CDR2 YFSETQ. J gave up 3 bases and V 4 bases, and 6 bases lay outside the gene matches. The CDR3 has 16 amino acids. CDR3 sequence (DNA): TGCGCCAGCAGCCCAGGGACTAGCGGGCTGACAGATACGCAGTATTTT. Its protein is CASSPGTSGLTDTQYF.

The J gene is TRBJ2-1, the V gene TRBV6-1, with 9 bases aligning to TRBD1. Germline V gene data show CDR1 as MNHNS and CDR2 as SASEGT. The length of the CDR3 is 14 residues. Trimming removed 6 bases from V and 8 bases from J; junction bases left unmatched: 8. CDR3 residues: CASSEDRGIDEQFF. The CDR3 DNA reads TGTGCCAGCAGCGAGGACAGGGGTATCGATGAGCAGTTCTTC.

V and J are TRBV30 and TRBJ1-2, with D possibly matching TRBD1 (6 bases). Germline V gene data show CDR1 as GTSNPN and CDR2 as SVGIG (reference sequence). The germline V and J ends were trimmed by 4 bases and 8 bases, with 20 bases remaining between them. This CDR3 is built from 14 residues. The CDR3 DNA sequence: TGTGCCTGGACCTTCCAGGGGTTCAACCAGGGCTACACCTTC. Its translation: CAWTFQGFNQGYTF.

This chain joins TRBV6-6 and TRBJ1-3; D call uncertain. The CDR3 loop spans 11 amino acids. Trimming left V 6 bases short and J 4 bases short, with 4 bases between. Germline CDR1 MNHNY, CDR2 SVGAGI (reference sequence). The CDR3 DNA is TGTGCCAGCAGCGAGGGAAACACCATATATTTT. Residues: CASSEGNTIYF.

This rearrangement joins TRBV6-5 to TRBJ1-2, with 9 nucleotides matching TRBD1. V shed 5 bases and J 6 bases; nucleotides not matched to a gene: 7. The CDR3 sequence is 14 residues long. The germline V gene encodes CDR1 MNHEY and CDR2 SVGAGI. Here the CDR3 DNA reads TGTGCCAGCAGTACCCGGACAGGGGTAAATGGCTACACCTTC. As protein: CASSTRTGVNGYTF.

The chain joins TRBV14 to TRBJ1-1, with 7 bases that match TRBD1. The trim removed 4 bases at V and 4 bases at J, leaving 12 bases unmatched. The CDR3 runs to 16 residues. The germline V gene has CDR1 SGHDN and CDR2 FVKESK. The CDR3 region has the DNA TGTGCCAGCAGCCCCTTAGACAGGGCGATTAGCACTGAAGCTTTCTTT. Amino acid sequence: CASSPLDRAISTEAFF.

The V and J genes are TRBV6-1 and TRBJ1-4; no definite D call. Trimming left V 11 bases short and J 3 bases short, with 19 bases between. CDR3 length: 15 residues. Germline V gene data show CDR1 as MNHNS and CDR2 as SASEGT. The CDR3 sequence is CAVRDLEVANEKLFF. The CDR3, as DNA: TGTGCCGTAAGAGATTTAGAGGTAGCTAATGAAAAACTGTTTTTT.

V and J are TRBV9 and TRBJ2-1, with D unresolved. The ends were cut back, 1 base at V and 2 bases at J, with 7 bases in the middle. The CDR3 contains 14 residues. The germline gives CDR1 SGDLS, CDR2 YYNGEE. The CDR3 DNA reads TGTGCCAGCAGCGTAACAGCTGCCTACAATGAGCAGTTCTTC. It translates to CASSVTAAYNEQFF.

The chain couples TRBV2 to TRBJ1-1; possible D gene TRBD1, 5 bases. The germline V gene encodes CDR1 SNHLY and CDR2 FYNNEI. CDR3 length: 14 residues. The V and J ends lost 10 bases and 7 bases respectively, with 22 bases between them. CDR3 nucleotide sequence: TGTGCCACTACCTGGGTGGGGCCGGACAATGAAGCTTTCTTT. Translation gives CATTWVGPDNEAFF.

For this clone: At one end the junction does not follow the germline gene, possibly because of a read error. Distinct nucleotide sequences in the sample also encode this CDR3. V gene TRBV6-1 combines with J gene TRBJ2-7; 7 bases agree with TRBD1. Looked up from germline, CDR1 is MNHNS and CDR2 is SASEGT. The CDR3 extends over 15 amino acids. The CDR3 sequence: CASSGDSFFSYEQYF. Here the CDR3 DNA reads TGTGCCAGCAGTGGGGACAGTTTTTTCTCCTATGAGCAGTACTTC.

Only one count was recorded for this clone. The chain joins TRBV29-1 to TRBJ2-5; D is uncertain. This CDR3 has 14 amino acids. V lost 0 bases, J lost 1 base, and 9 bases lay in between. Germline CDR1 is SQVTM and CDR2 is ANQGSEA. CDR3 sequence: CSVEDQAGQETQYF. The CDR3 DNA reads TGCAGCGTTGAAGATCAAGCCGGCCAAGAGACCCAGTACTTC.

This chain connects TRBV29-1 to TRBJ2-1; no clear D gene. Trimming cost V 7 bases and J 6 bases, with 19 bases left between them. The V gene's germline CDR1 is SQVTM and CDR2 ANQGSEA. CDR3 length: 14 residues. The DNA for the CDR3 is TGCAGCGCGATCCTAGAGATTTTGGGCAATGAGCAGTTCTTC. It yields the protein CSAILEILGNEQFF.

V is TRBV27 and J is TRBJ2-2; 10 nucleotides align to TRBD2. Germline CDR1 and CDR2: MNHEY and SMNVEV (reference sequence). Trimming cost V 3 bases and J 5 bases; bases outside gene matches: 9. The CDR3 has 17 residues. In DNA form, the CDR3 reads TGTGCCAGCAGTTTGTCCAGCGGGAGGGGGTTAACCGGGGAGCTGTTTTTT. It encodes CASSLSSGRGLTGELFF.

The V gene is TRBV11-3, the J gene TRBJ1-2, with D hard to call. The V end lost 3 bases, the J end lost 6 bases, and 8 bases lay between the germline ends. Germline CDR1 is SGHNT and CDR2 is YENEEA. This CDR3 spans 12 amino acids. The CDR3 sequence is CASSLERNGYTF. Written as DNA, the CDR3 is TGTGCCAGCAGCTTGGAGAGGAATGGCTACACCTTC.

The genes are TRBV11-3 and TRBJ1-2; D is ambiguous. Germline V gene lookup returns CDR1 SGHNT and CDR2 YENEEA. The V gene lost 6 bases and the J gene lost 2 bases, with 7 bases spanning the gap. CDR3 length equals 12 residues. DNA for the CDR3: TGTGCCAGCAGTTCTGAGAACTATGGCTACACCTTC. Encoded protein: CASSSENYGYTF.

The chain couples TRBV4-2 to TRBJ2-3; 7 nucleotides align to TRBD1. The CDR3 sequence is 16 residues long. V lost 0 bases to trimming and J lost 4 bases; unmatched junction nucleotides: 7. The V gene's germline CDR1 is LGHNA and CDR2 YNFKEQ. The CDR3 reads CASSQDFRTGPDTQYF. In nucleotides, the CDR3 is TGTGCCAGCAGCCAAGACTTCAGGACAGGCCCAGATACGCAGTATTTT.

This chain joins TRBV11-2 and TRBJ2-7, with TRBD1 identical over 11 bases. The CDR3 contains 15 residues. Looked up from germline, CDR1 is SGHAT and CDR2 is FQNNGV. V trimming: 4 bases; J trimming: 5 bases; junction bases outside the gene matches: 7. CDR3 in DNA: TGTGCCAGCAGCTCTGTTCCGGGACAGGGGGACGAGCAGTACTTC. This sequence encodes CASSSVPGQGDEQYF.

V usage is TRBV7-8 and J usage is TRBJ1-1; 8 nucleotides align to TRBD1. V lost 3 bases and J lost 0; bases outside the gene matches: 3. Germline assignment: CDR1 SGHVS and CDR2 FQNEAQ. The CDR3 is made up of 15 amino acids. CDR3 in amino acids: CASSFGQGLNTEAFF. As DNA, the CDR3 is TGTGCCAGCAGCTTCGGACAGGGACTGAACACTGAAGCTTTCTTT.

This chain uses TRBV30 with TRBJ2-1, with TRBD2 matching 9 bases. The germline gives CDR1 GTSNPN, CDR2 SVGIG (reference sequence). After removal of 0 bases from V and 0 bases from J, the junction contained 3 bases not matched to a gene. The CDR3 contains 16 residues. The CDR3 DNA is TGTGCCTGGAGTGTCAAGCGGGGGGTCTCCTACAATGAGCAGTTCTTC. This gives the protein CAWSVKRGVSYNEQFF.

The V call is TRBV29-1, the J call TRBJ1-2; D remains ambiguous. V lost 4 bases and J lost 2, with 8 bases in between. Germline values: CDR1 SQVTM, CDR2 ANQGSEA. The CDR3 is 12 amino acids. CDR3 protein: CSVVSGNYGYTF. CDR3 nucleotides: TGCAGCGTTGTGTCAGGAAACTATGGCTACACCTTC.

The chain uses TRBV6-5 and TRBJ1-2, with 7 positions matching TRBD1. This CDR3 has 14 amino acids. Losses at the gene ends were 0 bases for V and 4 bases for J; bases not matched to a gene: 2. From germline, CDR1 is MNHEY and CDR2 SVGAGI. CDR3 protein: CASSYSAGGYGYTF. The CDR3 DNA reads TGTGCCAGCAGTTACTCCGCAGGGGGCTATGGCTACACCTTC.

This chain links TRBV11-3 with TRBJ2-3; 8 bases align to TRBD1. The CDR3 extends over 15 amino acids. Germline values: CDR1 SGHNT, CDR2 YENEEA. The ends lost 6 bases at V and 6 bases at J; junction bases unmatched: 11. This chain's CDR3 is CASSHIRYRGDTQYF. The CDR3 DNA sequence: TGTGCCAGCAGTCACATTCGATACAGGGGGGATACGCAGTATTTT.

The V call is TRBV6-6, the J call TRBJ1-3; 11 bases line up with TRBD1. The CDR3 runs to 16 residues. Germline V CDR1 and CDR2: MNHNY, SVGAGI (reference sequence). The J segment lost 2 bases and the V segment lost 4 bases, leaving 4 bases of the junction unmatched. CDR3 sequence reads: CASSSGQGATGNTIYF. For the CDR3, the DNA is TGTGCCAGCAGTTCCGGACAGGGGGCCACTGGAAACACCATATATTTT.

This chain joins TRBV12-5 and TRBJ2-1; a possible D gene is TRBD2 (5 bases). Germline CDR1 is LGHNT and CDR2 is FRNRAP. Trimming took off 3 bases at V and 6 bases at J, with 18 bases between the two ends. The CDR3 has 16 residues. The CDR3 spells CASGFDLPGEGNEQFF. The CDR3 coding sequence is TGTGCTAGTGGTTTCGACCTGCCGGGCGAGGGCAATGAGCAGTTCTTC.

This rearrangement joins TRBV14 to TRBJ2-7; D is uncertain. This CDR3 region has 12 residues. Trimming stripped 4 bases from V and 0 bases from J, with 4 bases between. Germline CDR1 is SGHDN and CDR2 is FVKESK. CDR3 sequence reads: CASSLNSYEQYF. The CDR3 nucleotides read TGTGCCAGCAGCCTCAACTCCTACGAGCAGTACTTC. Supplemented by reference TRBV14 and TRBJ2-7, the full variable domain reads EAGVTQFPSHSVIEKGQTVTLRCDPISGHDNLYWYRRVMGKEIKFLLHFVKESKQDESGMPNNRFLAERTGGTYSTLKVQPAELEDSGVYFCASSLNSYEQYFGPGTRLTVT.